This entry lists 17 T cell receptor beta chains sequenced from one sample in a study of beta chain features in type 1 diabetes. Investigators reverse transcribed all isolated RNA, so they sequenced expressed TCRB transcripts. Sequencing used immunoSEQ multiplex PCR; TCRdb keeps in-frame clones, though not all of them. The table shows 120,000 to 150,000 clones, with 6.9% occurring only once. The specimen was central memory CD4+ T cells from blood. These receptors were taken from a woman in her 30s in good health.

The chain combines TRBV5-1 with TRBJ2-3; D might be TRBD2 (6 bases). The CDR3 spans 14 residues. Germline assignment: CDR1 SGHRS and CDR2 YFSETQ. The V and J ends lost 0 bases and 4 bases respectively, with 9 bases between them. In DNA form, the CDR3 reads TGCGCCAGCAGCTTGGTGGGGGGTCCAGATACGCAGTATTTT. It specifies CASSLVGGPDTQYF.

This clone was detected only a few times. The rearrangement joins TRBV10-3 to TRBJ2-3; the D gene is possibly TRBD1 (6 bases). Trimming took off 4 bases at V and 3 bases at J, with 8 bases between the two ends. Germline CDR1 is ENHRY and CDR2 is SYGVKD. The CDR3 consists of 13 residues. The CDR3 spells CAISAGTTDTQYF. In DNA form, the CDR3 reads TGTGCCATCAGTGCTGGGACAACAGATACGCAGTATTTT.

This clone came up a few times. J is TRBJ2-2 and V is TRBV28, with 8 bases that match TRBD1. The V segment lost 3 bases and the J segment 13 bases; nucleotides outside the gene matches: 13. The CDR3 is made up of 15 amino acids. CDR1 is MDHEN, CDR2 SYDVKM, per germline. The CDR3: CASSFMDRADYRLFF. The CDR3 nucleotides read TGTGCCAGCAGTTTTATGGACAGGGCCGACTATAGGCTGTTTTTT.

The chain is built from TRBV7-3 and TRBJ2-3; tentative D call: TRBD2 (7 bases). Germline V lookup: CDR1 SGHTA, CDR2 FQGTGA. Trimming cost V 5 bases and J 6 bases, with 15 bases left between them. The CDR3 covers 14 residues. The CDR3 sequence: CASSQWGGADTQYF. CDR3 DNA sequence: TGTGCCAGCAGCCAATGGGGGGGCGCGGATACGCAGTATTTT.

On this clone itself: Given a much more abundant clone one base away, this may be a read error. The genes are TRBV4-2 and TRBJ2-2; no definite D call. The CDR3 runs 12 residues. V lost 4 bases, J lost 5 bases, and 5 bases lay in between. CDR1 LGHNA and CDR2 YNFKEQ come from the germline V gene. This CDR3 is CASSPRTGELFF. The CDR3 DNA is TGTGCCAGCAGCCCCAGGACCGGGGAGCTGTTTTTT.

This clone has just a few counts. The chain employs TRBV4-2 and TRBJ2-5, with D tentatively TRBD1 (7 bases). Germline V gene data show CDR1 as LGHNA and CDR2 as YNFKEQ. Trimming removed 1 base from V and 4 bases from J, with 13 bases in between. This CDR3 spans 15 amino acids. The CDR3 reads CASSQGRQGGETQYF. For the CDR3, the DNA is TGTGCCAGCAGCCAAGGGCGGCAGGGGGGAGAGACCCAGTACTTC.

CDR3 DNA: TGCGCCAGCAGCTTGCAACGGGAGAGCAATGAGCAGTTCTTC. Its protein is CASSLQRESNEQFF. The rearrangement joins TRBV5-1 to TRBJ2-1; a possible D gene is TRBD2 (6 bases). CDR3 length equals 14 residues. V lost 1 base to trimming and J lost 6 bases, with 11 bases between them. Germline CDR1 reads SGHRS; CDR2 reads YFSETQ.

This clone was recorded a few times. This chain connects TRBV2 to TRBJ2-4, with a weak D call TRBD2 (6 bases). Trimming removed 5 bases at V and 1 base at J, with 15 bases between. The germline gives CDR1 SNHLY, CDR2 FYNNEI. This CDR3 spans 16 amino acids. The CDR3 region has the DNA TGTGCCAGCAGTTCCGGGGGTTATGGCGCCAAAAACATTCAGTACTTC. It is translated as CASSSGGYGAKNIQYF.

For this clone: This may stem from a read error, because a much larger clone lies one nucleotide away. The chain combines TRBV28 with TRBJ2-1, with D possibly being TRBD1 (6 bases). Trimming removed 6 bases from V and 0 bases from J, with 12 bases in between. Germline V gene sequence: CDR1 MDHEN, CDR2 SYDVKM. This CDR3 has 15 amino acids. The CDR3 DNA sequence: TGTGCCAGCAGCTTAGCCAGGGGCTCCTACAATGAGCAGTTCTTC. Its protein is CASSLARGSYNEQFF.

The chain has TRBV18 and TRBJ2-7; TRBD1 aligns across 7 bases. Germline V CDR1 and CDR2: KGHSH, LQKENI. Trimming cost V 4 bases and J 3 bases; bases outside gene matches: 9. CDR3 size: 15 residues. CDR3 in DNA: TGTGCCAGCTCACGGGACCCGGGACAGAGCTACGAGCAGTACTTC. This translates into CASSRDPGQSYEQYF.

In its sample, this clone was seen a few times. V and J are TRBV7-2 and TRBJ2-1; weak D call: TRBD2 (6 bases). Germline CDR1 reads SGHTA; CDR2 reads FQGNSA. The germline V and J ends were trimmed by 4 bases and 9 bases, with 13 bases remaining between them. The CDR3 runs to 13 residues. CDR3 sequence (DNA): TGTGCCAGCAGCTCGGTGACTAGGGCTGAGCAGTTCTTC. Its protein product is CASSSVTRAEQFF.

This clone was observed a handful of times. CDR3 loop: CASSSSGSTNYGYTF. The CDR3 bases are TGTGCCAGCAGCTCCTCCGGGAGCACTAACTATGGCTACACCTTC. J is TRBJ1-2 and V is TRBV9; no reliable D call. Trimming stripped 4 bases from V and 0 bases from J, with 13 bases between. This CDR3 comprises 15 residues. CDR1 is SGDLS and CDR2 is YYNGEE in the germline V gene.

V and J are TRBV7-2 and TRBJ2-5, with D tentatively TRBD1 (5 bases). The J call may be faulty, since TRBJ2-7 better matches the DNA end. This CDR3 comprises 14 residues. The germline V gene encodes CDR1 SGHTA and CDR2 FQGNSA. The CDR3 spells CASSRSAQGYEQYF. CDR3 nucleotides: TGTGCCAGCAGCCGGTCTGCTCAGGGCTACGAGCAGTACTTC.

This clone showed up just a few times. The CDR3 spells CASSRTPNTEAFF. In nucleotides, the CDR3 is TGTGCCAGTAGTCGGACACCGAACACTGAAGCTTTCTTT. This rearrangement joins TRBV19 to TRBJ1-1, with a tentative D call TRBD1 (5 bases). Germline V gene lookup returns CDR1 LNHDA and CDR2 SQIVND (reference sequence). CDR3 length equals 13 residues. With 5 bases removed from V and 1 base from J, the gap between germline ends came to 8 bases.

The rearrangement uses TRBV5-1 and TRBJ2-1; D call uncertain. V was clipped by 0 bases and J by 2 bases, with 12 bases between them. The CDR3 runs to 16 residues. Germline CDR1 is SGHRS and CDR2 is YFSETQ. The CDR3 DNA follows: TGCGCCAGCAGCTTGGCCCCAGGTTTAACCTACAATGAGCAGTTCTTC. This gives the protein CASSLAPGLTYNEQFF.

The V gene is TRBV15, the J gene TRBJ2-3; 11 positions match TRBD2. Per germline, CDR1 LNHNV and CDR2 YYDKDF (reference sequence). CDR3 length: 17 residues. V was clipped by 1 base and J by 0 bases; unmatched bases: 3. Here the CDR3 DNA reads TGTGCCACCAGCAGAGGCCTAGCGGGAGGTAGCACAGATACGCAGTATTTT. It yields the protein CATSRGLAGGSTDTQYF.

This chain links TRBV7-9 with TRBJ2-3, with TRBD1 as a possible D gene (6 bases). Germline V gives CDR1 SEHNR, CDR2 FQNEAQ (reference sequence). The V end was cut by 5 bases, the J end by 8 bases, with 11 bases between. CDR3 size: 12 residues. CDR3 protein: CASSANRVTQYF. CDR3 in DNA: TGTGCCAGCAGCGCGAACAGGGTTACGCAGTATTTT. The complete variable domain, with remaining parts taken from reference TRBV7-9 and TRBJ2-3, reads DTGVSQNPRHKITKRGQNVTFRCDPISEHNRLYWYRQTLGQGPEFLTYFQNEAQLEKSRLLSDRFSAERPKGSFSTLEIQRTEQGDSAMYLCASSANRVTQYFGPGTRLTVL.